The next 14 T cell receptor beta chains were all read from a single sample in a study of T cells in Graves' hyperthyroidism and ophthalmopathy. TCR beta CDR3 sequences were amplified from RNA transcripts. The HTBI primer set drove a first-round RT-PCR of the TCR CDR3. TCRdb reanalysed the multiplex PCR reads using MiXCR and keeps one entry per CDR3 protein. The table lists under 750,000 distinct CDR3 sequences, approximately 18% of them singletons, with around 15% in the top ten. The sequencing input was blood. The receptors shown here come from a woman in her forties or fifties with Graves' hyperthyroidism that later progressed to Graves' ophthalmopathy.

In this sample, this clonotype turned up many times. The V call is TRBV6-2 or TRBV6-3, the J call TRBJ1-2; 7 nucleotides line up with TRBD1. This CDR3 region has 14 residues. V was clipped by 4 bases and J by 6 bases; unmatched bases: 8. Germline values: CDR1 MNHEY, CDR2 SVGEGT. CDR3: CASSLTGIDHGYTF. DNA of the CDR3: TGTGCCAGCAGTTTGACAGGGATCGACCATGGCTACACCTTC.

The genes are TRBV28 and TRBJ2-1, with D perhaps matching TRBD2 (7 bases). Deletions cut 3 bases from V and 3 bases from J, with 15 bases between. Germline lookup yields CDR1 MDHEN and CDR2 SYDVKM. This CDR3 has 16 residues. CDR3 sequence (DNA): TGTGCCAGCAGTTTGGCGGGCGGGGGCCGCTACAATGAGCAGTTCTTC. Translation gives CASSLAGGGRYNEQFF.

The chain has TRBV19 and TRBJ2-1; 8 nucleotides agree with TRBD1. Germline trimming cut 5 bases from V and 7 bases from J; bases unmatched to any gene: 10. CDR1 is LNHDA and CDR2 is SQIVND in the germline V gene (reference sequence). CDR3 length equals 15 residues. CDR3 in amino acids: CASSVTGGIKNEQFF. In nucleotides, the CDR3 is TGTGCCAGTAGTGTAACAGGGGGGATTAAGAATGAGCAGTTCTTC.

This chain uses TRBV20-1 with TRBJ2-3, with 8 bases matching TRBD2. CDR1 DFQATT and CDR2 SNEGSKA come from the germline V gene (reference sequence). This CDR3 spans 15 amino acids. Losses at the gene ends were 0 bases for V and 6 bases for J; bases not matched to a gene: 8. CDR3 nucleotide sequence: TGCAGTGCTAGAGATCTCGGGACTAGATTTGATACGCAGTATTTT. Translating it yields CSARDLGTRFDTQYF.

This clonotype was picked up a small number of times. The chain carries TRBV20-1 and TRBJ2-7; a possible D gene is TRBD2 (6 bases). The CDR3 is 13 amino acids. Germline CDR1 DFQATT, CDR2 SNEGSKA (reference sequence). The V and J ends lost 5 bases and 3 bases respectively, with 14 bases between them. For the CDR3, the DNA is TGCAGTGCTCTTCCAACTAGCCACTACGAGCAGTACTTC. As protein: CSALPTSHYEQYF.

This clonotype was found many times. As DNA, the CDR3 is TGTGCCAGCAGCTTATTCGGCACTAGCGGAAACCAAGAGACCCAGTACTTC. The encoded protein is CASSLFGTSGNQETQYF. The chain couples TRBV7-8 to TRBJ2-5; 8 bases align to TRBD2. CDR3 length: 17 residues. Germline V gives CDR1 SGHVS, CDR2 FQNEAQ. V shed 2 bases, J shed 0 bases, and the junction held 8 bases outside the gene matches.

Only one count was recorded for this clonotype. With a much larger clone just one base away, this may be a read error. No conserved phenylalanine or tryptophan is present at the end of the CDR3, so a read error is the likely explanation. The rearrangement links TRBV18 to TRBJ1-2; tentatively, D is TRBD1 (5 bases). Deletions cut 3 bases from V and 2 bases from J, with 10 bases between. From germline, CDR1 is KGHSH and CDR2 LQKENI. This CDR3 region has 14 residues. The CDR3 DNA reads as TGTGCCAGCTCACCGACGACAGCAAACTATGGCTACACCCTC. It yields the protein CASSPTTANYGYTL.

The rearrangement joins TRBV7-9 to TRBJ2-5; 9 nucleotides agree with TRBD2. The CDR3 is made up of 16 amino acids. Trimming took 6 bases from V and 1 from J; bases not matched to a gene: 9. CDR1 and CDR2 (germline): SEHNR, FQNEAQ (reference sequence). For the CDR3, the DNA is TGTGCCAGCAGTCGTGACCAGCGGGGGGCCCAAGAGACCCAGTACTTC. Its translation: CASSRDQRGAQETQYF.

This clonotype has at least ten counts. The chain joins TRBV11-2 to TRBJ1-3, with D possibly matching TRBD1 (5 bases). The V and J ends lost 4 bases and 2 bases respectively, with 15 bases between them. Germline V gene sequence: CDR1 SGHAT, CDR2 FQNNGV. The CDR3 runs to 16 residues. CDR3 nucleotide sequence: TGTGCCAGCAGCTATGGACACACAATAACTGGAAACACCATATATTTT. Translating it yields CASSYGHTITGNTIYF.

This clonotype has at least ten counts. The chain joins TRBV27 to TRBJ2-2, with D unclear. Per the germline V gene, CDR1 is MNHEY and CDR2 is SMNVEV (reference sequence). This CDR3 comprises 13 residues. With 3 bases removed from V and 4 bases from J, the gap between germline ends came to 6 bases. The CDR3 region is CASSFGGTGELFF. The CDR3 nucleotides read TGTGCCAGCAGTTTCGGCGGCACCGGGGAGCTGTTTTTT.

As regards this clonotype: Relative to the germline gene, one junction end is altered; a read error may explain this. The V and J genes are TRBV6-1 and TRBJ1-4; no reliable D call. The CDR3 has 13 amino acids. CDR1 and CDR2 from the germline V gene are MNHNS and SASEGT. CDR3: CASKLGPNEKLSF. The CDR3 DNA follows: TGTGCCAGCAAACTTGGACCAAATGAAAAACTGTCTTTT.

This clonotype showed up many times. The CDR3 sequence: CASSQGDRTEAFF. The CDR3 coding sequence is TGTGCCAGCAGCCAGGGGGACCGGACTGAAGCTTTCTTT. V is TRBV3-1 and J is TRBJ1-1; D perhaps matches TRBD1 (5 bases). This CDR3 spans 13 amino acids. Trimming shortened V by 3 bases and J by 5 bases, and 10 bases separated the two germline ends. Germline-derived CDR1 and CDR2 are LGHDT and YNNKEL (reference sequence). Variable domain in full (rest from reference TRBV3-1 and TRBJ1-1): DTAVSQTPKYLVTQMGNDKSIKCEQNLGHDTMYWYKQDSKKFLKIMFSYNNKELIINETVPNRFSPKSPDKAHLNLHINSLELGDSAVYFCASSQGDRTEAFFGQGTRLTVV.

There are many counts of this clonotype. This rearrangement joins TRBV6-2 or TRBV6-3 to TRBJ1-1; D not resolved. The CDR3 length is 14 residues. Germline values: CDR1 MNHEY, CDR2 SVGEGT. V was pared by 2 bases and J by 1 base, with 8 bases between. CDR3 DNA: TGTGCCAGCAGTTACAGGGCCAAGAACACTGAAGCTTTCTTT. Protein sequence: CASSYRAKNTEAFF.

This clonotype was detected only a few times. The rearrangement uses TRBV10-3 and TRBJ1-1; D remains unclear. Trimming took off 8 bases at V and 10 bases at J, with 17 bases between the two ends. Looked up from germline, CDR1 is ENHRY and CDR2 is SYGVKD. The CDR3 sequence is 12 residues long. CDR3 sequence (DNA): TGTGCCATCTCGCCCGATGAGAAGCGAGCTTTCTTT. The encoded protein is CAISPDEKRAFF.